This entry lists 23 T cell receptor beta chains sequenced from one sample in a study of blood T cell repertoires in COVID-19. Generated by immunoSEQ multiplex PCR, the TCRdb table keeps only in-frame clones and is missing some. The repertoire holds about 250,000 clones, approximately 86% seen once, with 1.5% to 2% in the top ten. The sequenced sample was peripheral blood. The receptors originated from a woman aged 60 to 75 who had recovered from COVID-19.

This chain uses TRBV28 with TRBJ2-7, with D uncertain. The CDR3 covers 12 residues. Trimming removed 5 bases from V and 6 bases from J, with 11 bases in between. Germline V gene data show CDR1 as MDHEN and CDR2 as SYDVKM. CDR3 residues: CASSPSVGEQYF. The CDR3, as DNA: TGTGCCAGCAGTCCTTCGGTCGGCGAGCAGTACTTC.

The chain uses TRBV6-5 and TRBJ1-2, with 8 positions matching TRBD1. Germline V gives CDR1 MNHEY, CDR2 SVGAGI. J lost 0 bases, V lost 6 bases, and 6 bases had no gene match. This CDR3 spans 15 amino acids. CDR3 nucleotide sequence: TGTGCCAGCAGATTGGACAGGGCCTCTAACTATGGCTACACCTTC. It is translated as CASRLDRASNYGYTF.

This chain connects TRBV29-1 to TRBJ1-1; D gene ambiguous. The germline V gene has CDR1 SQVTM and CDR2 ANQGSEA. This CDR3 is built from 12 residues. The V end lost 5 bases, the J end lost 0 bases, and 7 bases lay between the germline ends. The CDR3 DNA sequence: TGCAGCGTTTCGGAGTTGAACACTGAAGCTTTCTTT. Amino acid sequence: CSVSELNTEAFF.

This rearrangement joins TRBV15 to TRBJ1-4; maybe TRBD1 (5 bases). Germline V gene data show CDR1 as LNHNV and CDR2 as YYDKDF (reference sequence). Trimming stripped 0 bases from V and 8 bases from J, with 13 bases between. CDR3 size: 15 residues. CDR3 sequence: CATSRDYDRGEKLFF. In DNA form, the CDR3 reads TGTGCCACCAGCAGAGATTACGACAGAGGAGAAAAACTGTTTTTT.

The V gene is TRBV5-6, the J gene TRBJ2-5; 14 nucleotides align to TRBD2. Germline CDR1 and CDR2: SGHDT and YYEEEE. V gave up 6 bases and J gave up 3 bases; unmatched junction bases: 7. This CDR3 region has 16 residues. In DNA form, the CDR3 reads TGTGCCAGCACCAAGATGGGACTAGCGGGGGAAGAGACCCAGTACTTC. Translation gives CASTKMGLAGEETQYF.

The V gene is TRBV3-1 (or the pseudogene TRBV3-2), the J gene TRBJ2-3; D is undetermined. Deletions cut 0 bases from V and 5 bases from J, with 6 bases between. Looked up from germline, CDR1 is LGHDT and CDR2 is YNNKEL (reference sequence). This CDR3 is 13 amino acids long. CDR3 sequence: CASSQDLRDTQYF. For the CDR3, the DNA is TGTGCCAGCAGCCAAGATCTACGAGATACGCAGTATTTT.

This rearrangement joins TRBV18 to TRBJ1-4, with 7 nucleotides matching TRBD1. The CDR3 loop spans 15 amino acids. Per germline, CDR1 KGHSH and CDR2 LQKENI. The V segment lost 3 bases and the J segment 3 bases; nucleotides outside the gene matches: 4. CDR3 sequence (DNA): TGTGCCAGCTCACCCCACGGGACAGCTAATGAAAAACTGTTTTTT. Its protein is CASSPHGTANEKLFF.

The genes are TRBV19 and TRBJ2-1; 9 nucleotides line up with TRBD2. The V gene's germline CDR1 is LNHDA and CDR2 SQIVND (reference sequence). The CDR3 is 15 residues long. The junction had 4 bases not matched to a gene; V was cut back by 7 bases and J by 0 bases. DNA for the CDR3: TGTGCCAGTAAGCTAGCGGGGTTCTCCTACAATGAGCAGTTCTTC. Amino acid sequence: CASKLAGFSYNEQFF.

The CDR3 DNA reads TGTGCCACCAGCCCCCGGGTCTCGGCAGATACGCAGTATTTT. It specifies CATSPRVSADTQYF. The rearrangement links TRBV24-1 to TRBJ2-3; no firm D call. The germline V gene encodes CDR1 KGHDR and CDR2 SFDVKD. CDR3 length equals 14 residues. V was pared by 7 bases and J by 4 bases, with 14 bases between.

The chain couples TRBV4-1 to TRBJ1-1; D unresolved. Deletions cut 2 bases from V and 5 bases from J, with 24 bases between. CDR3 size: 18 residues. Looked up from germline, CDR1 is MGHRA and CDR2 is YSYEKL. The CDR3 loop reads CASSQRHVPTEAGTEAFF. The CDR3 DNA follows: TGCGCCAGCAGCCAAAGACATGTGCCCACGGAAGCGGGGACTGAAGCTTTCTTT.

This clone appeared a single time. The chain combines TRBV5-4 with TRBJ2-5, with 7 bases fitting TRBD2. V dropped 0 bases and J dropped 4; count of bases not matched to a gene: 6. This CDR3 has 15 amino acids. The V gene's germline CDR1 is SGHNT and CDR2 YYREEE (reference sequence). The CDR3 loop is CASSLVQRGGETQYF. The CDR3 nucleotides read TGTGCCAGCAGCTTGGTCCAGCGGGGTGGAGAGACCCAGTACTTC.

To note about this clone: This same CDR3 is encoded by further DNA sequences in the sample. V gene TRBV6-6 combines with J gene TRBJ2-1, with a weak D call TRBD1 (5 bases). Between the trimmed V and J ends, which lost 3 bases and 0 bases, there was a span of 12 bases. The germline gives CDR1 MNHNY, CDR2 SVGAGI (reference sequence). This CDR3 region has 16 residues. CDR3 DNA: TGTGCCAGCAGTTATCTTAGGGGAAGCTCCTACAATGAGCAGTTCTTC. Translating gives CASSYLRGSSYNEQFF.

The V call is TRBV7-2, the J call TRBJ2-5, with D possibly matching TRBD2 (5 bases). Trimming took off 3 bases at V and 0 bases at J, with 14 bases between the two ends. The CDR3 is made up of 16 amino acids. Germline-derived CDR1 and CDR2 are SGHTA and FQGNSA. This CDR3 reads CASSFRGLQYQETQYF. CDR3 DNA sequence: TGTGCCAGCAGCTTCCGCGGACTTCAGTACCAAGAGACCCAGTACTTC.

The chain combines TRBV7-8 with TRBJ1-1; 7 bases are a match to TRBD1. This CDR3 is 12 amino acids long. Germline CDR1 SGHVS, CDR2 FQNEAQ. With 5 bases clipped from V and 11 bases from J, the junction kept 8 bases outside the gene matches. Written as DNA, the CDR3 is TGTGCCAGCAGCCGGGTGACAGGGAGGGCTTTCTTT. Its translation: CASSRVTGRAFF.

The chain uses TRBV7-8 and TRBJ2-7; weak D call: TRBD2 (5 bases). Germline V CDR1 and CDR2: SGHVS, FQNEAQ. With 0 bases removed from V and 1 base from J, the gap between germline ends came to 10 bases. The CDR3 is 15 residues long. CDR3 sequence (DNA): TGTGCCAGCAGCTTAGCGGCTAGCCGATCCTACGAGCAGTACTTC. Translating gives CASSLAASRSYEQYF.

The chain combines TRBV29-1 with TRBJ1-1; tentatively, D is TRBD1 (6 bases). This CDR3 contains 12 residues. V lost 1 base and J lost 7, with 10 bases in between. Germline V gene data show CDR1 as SQVTM and CDR2 as ANQGSEA. The CDR3 coding sequence is TGCAGCGTTGAAGGGGGGCGGAGTGAAGCTTTCTTT. It codes for CSVEGGRSEAFF.

In the case of this clone: At the DNA level, this CDR3 is encoded by other sequences in the same sample as well. The V gene is TRBV6-5, the J gene TRBJ1-4; 7 bases align to TRBD1. Losses at the gene ends were 5 bases for V and 3 bases for J; bases not matched to a gene: 6. The CDR3 extends over 15 amino acids. Germline CDR1 and CDR2: MNHEY and SVGAGI. The CDR3 coding sequence is TGTGCCAGCAGTAGGAACAGGGGAGCTAATGAAAAACTGTTTTTT. Amino acids: CASSRNRGANEKLFF.

The gene calls are TRBV18 and TRBJ1-1; D perhaps matches TRBD1 (5 bases). Germline V CDR1 and CDR2: KGHSH, LQKENI. The CDR3 totals 15 residues. V was trimmed by 3 bases and J by 7 bases, leaving 18 bases between them. CDR3 sequence (DNA): TGTGCCAGCTCACCGGGGGAGGGGCTTACAGTTGAAGCTTTCTTT. Translation: CASSPGEGLTVEAFF.

The chain links TRBV5-5 to TRBJ2-5; perhaps TRBD2 as D (5 bases). CDR1 and CDR2 from the germline V gene are SGHKS and YYEKEE (reference sequence). Trimming stripped 4 bases from V and 7 bases from J, with 14 bases between. CDR3 length equals 13 residues. DNA for the CDR3: TGTGCCAGCAGCCCCCGGGATTCGGGGACCCAGTACTTC. It yields the protein CASSPRDSGTQYF.

A remark on this clone: Other nucleotide sequences from this sample produce the same CDR3. V usage is TRBV4-3 and J usage is TRBJ1-2, with no clear D. V was pared by 0 bases and J by 4 bases, with 9 bases between. Germline V gives CDR1 LGHNA, CDR2 YSLEER. There are 14 residues in the CDR3. As DNA, the CDR3 is TGCGCCAGCAGCCAAGATCGGGTCCGCTATGGCTACACCTTC. This codes for CASSQDRVRYGYTF.

The chain carries TRBV3-1 (or the pseudogene TRBV3-2) and TRBJ2-3, with 13 bases lining up with TRBD2. With V trimmed by 4 bases and J by 8 bases, 12 bases remained unmatched. The CDR3 spans 17 residues. Germline loops: CDR1 LGHDT, CDR2 YNNKEL (reference sequence). The CDR3 here is CASSRPPTSGGAGTQYF. The CDR3 DNA is TGTGCCAGCAGCCGTCCACCCACTAGCGGGGGGGCTGGTACGCAGTATTTT.

This chain connects TRBV18 to TRBJ1-5; 7 bases agree with TRBD1. The junction had 8 bases not matched to a gene; V was cut back by 3 bases and J by 0 bases. The CDR3 length is 17 residues. The germline gives CDR1 KGHSH, CDR2 LQKENI. Written as DNA, the CDR3 is TGTGCCAGCTCACCGATGGGCGGGACAGCTAGCAATCAGCCCCAGCATTTT. Amino acid sequence: CASSPMGGTASNQPQHF.

This chain uses TRBV19 with TRBJ2-3; tentatively, D is TRBD2 (6 bases). V was clipped by 7 bases and J by 1 base, with 12 bases between them. Germline CDR1 is LNHDA and CDR2 is SQIVND (reference sequence). CDR3 length: 14 residues. The chain's CDR3 is CASTPWGGTDTQYF. The CDR3 nucleotides are TGTGCCAGTACGCCCTGGGGGGGCACAGATACGCAGTATTTT.